A selection of T cell receptor beta chains follows, all from one sample in a study of T cells in Graves' hyperthyroidism and ophthalmopathy. TCRdb itself ran the multiplex PCR reads through MiXCR, one entry per CDR3 protein. The sample yields 640,000 or so distinct CDR3 sequences, 14% to 15% seen once. The sample consisted of blood. The receptors come from a woman aged 40 to 49 with Graves' ophthalmopathy. Each CDR3 is given with its conserved first and last residue. The order of the fields is J gene, V gene, CDR3 protein.

TRBJ2-7 TRBV18 CASSPDLGYEQYF
TRBJ2-5 TRBV27 CASSVLGGPETQYF
TRBJ2-7 TRBV5-1 CASSLGVSISYEQYF
TRBJ2-2 TRBV20-1 CSARPTSGSRTGELFF
TRBJ2-7 TRBV12-3/TRBV12-4 CASSSSKERGAFYEQYF
TRBJ1-3 TRBV30 CAWRDRGKGGNTIYF
TRBJ1-5 TRBV19 CASSKTGGEDSNQPQHF
TRBJ1-1 TRBV5-1 CASSLDGQKNTKAFF
TRBJ1-1 TRBV28 CASRPETAGNTEAFF
TRBJ2-4 TRBV15 CATSRFGQLDIQYF
TRBJ2-7 TRBV5-1 CASSGGTSGYEQYF
TRBJ1-1 TRBV5-6 CASSLFETRGTEAFF
TRBJ2-7 TRBV6-5 CASSYSRQGGYEQYF
TRBJ1-1 TRBV6-1 CASRMIGETEAFF
TRBJ2-2 TRBV6-1 CASSARSAGELFF
TRBJ2-5 TRBV29-1 CSATRQGEETQYF
TRBJ2-7 TRBV18 CASSPRTGNSYEQYF
TRBJ1-5 TRBV6-2/TRBV6-3 CASSYGAGRNQPQHF
TRBJ2-3 TRBV20-1 CSAPDLIKLTDTQYF
TRBJ1-1 TRBV12-3/TRBV12-4 CASSLAGAANTEAFF
TRBJ1-2 TRBV15 CATSRGTDNYGYTF
TRBJ2-1 TRBV10-3 CAISEAGRGNEQFF
TRBJ2-7 TRBV12-3/TRBV12-4 CASSSDETYEQYF
TRBJ2-5 TRBV29-1 CSVQTGLETQYF
TRBJ2-7 TRBV14 CASSQEAHSSSYEQYF
TRBJ2-2 TRBV6-2/TRBV6-3 CASSYSYLAGGPGTGELFF
TRBJ2-7 TRBV28 CASRYLAGNSYEQYF
TRBJ1-2 TRBV6-1 CASRPTGGEGYTF
TRBJ1-2 TRBV5-6 CASSPLRGNYGYTF
TRBJ1-1 TRBV10-3 CAINDGGIVSTEAFF
TRBJ2-7 TRBV29-1 CSVEDGDRGSGEQYF
TRBJ2-2 TRBV7-9 CASSRTQPNTGELFF
TRBJ2-4 TRBV6-1 CASSPMDFGANIQYF